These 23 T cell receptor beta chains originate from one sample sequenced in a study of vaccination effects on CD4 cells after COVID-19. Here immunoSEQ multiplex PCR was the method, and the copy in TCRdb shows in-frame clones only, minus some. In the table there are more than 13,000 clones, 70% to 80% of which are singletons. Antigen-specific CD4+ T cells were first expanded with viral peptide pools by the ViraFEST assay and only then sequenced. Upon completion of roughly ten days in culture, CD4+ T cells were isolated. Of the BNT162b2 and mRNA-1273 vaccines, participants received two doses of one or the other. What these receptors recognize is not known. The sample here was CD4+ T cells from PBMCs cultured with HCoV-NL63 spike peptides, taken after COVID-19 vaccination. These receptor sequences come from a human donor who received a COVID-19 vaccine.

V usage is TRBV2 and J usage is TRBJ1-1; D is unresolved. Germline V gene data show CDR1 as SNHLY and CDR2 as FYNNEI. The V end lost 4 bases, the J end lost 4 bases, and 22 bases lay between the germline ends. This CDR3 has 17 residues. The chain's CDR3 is CASSVDPLERSGTEAFF. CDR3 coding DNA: TGTGCCAGCAGTGTTGATCCACTGGAGAGATCGGGCACTGAAGCTTTCTTT.

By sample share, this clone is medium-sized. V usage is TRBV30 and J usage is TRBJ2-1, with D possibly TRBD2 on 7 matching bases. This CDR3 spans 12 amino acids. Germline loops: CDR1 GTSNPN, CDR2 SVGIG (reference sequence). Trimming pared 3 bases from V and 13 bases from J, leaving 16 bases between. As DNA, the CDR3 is TGTGCCTGGAGCCCAAAGGGGGGACTACAGTTCTTC. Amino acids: CAWSPKGGLQFF.

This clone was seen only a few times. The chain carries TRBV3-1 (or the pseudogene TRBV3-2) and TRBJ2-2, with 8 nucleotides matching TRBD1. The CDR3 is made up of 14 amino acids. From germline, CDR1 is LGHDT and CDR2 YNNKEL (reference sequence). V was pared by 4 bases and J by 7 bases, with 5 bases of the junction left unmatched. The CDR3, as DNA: TGTGCCAGCAGCCCTCAGGGGGCCGGCGGGGAGCTGTTTTTT. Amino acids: CASSPQGAGGELFF.

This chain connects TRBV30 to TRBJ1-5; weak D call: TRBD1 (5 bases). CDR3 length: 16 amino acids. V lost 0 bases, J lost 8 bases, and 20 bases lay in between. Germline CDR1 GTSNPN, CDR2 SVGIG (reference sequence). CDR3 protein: CAWSVGGWGDLKPQHF. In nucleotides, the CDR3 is TGTGCCTGGAGTGTAGGTGGGTGGGGGGATTTGAAGCCCCAGCATTTT.

The CDR3 DNA reads TGTGCCAGCAGTTTTGCAGGGAGCACCTATAATTCACCCCTCCACTTT. Translation gives CASSFAGSTYNSPLHF. This chain joins TRBV27 and TRBJ1-6, with D perhaps matching TRBD1 (5 bases). The CDR3 loop spans 16 amino acids. Germline lookup yields CDR1 MNHEY and CDR2 SMNVEV (reference sequence). V was pared by 3 bases and J by 2 bases, with 11 bases between.

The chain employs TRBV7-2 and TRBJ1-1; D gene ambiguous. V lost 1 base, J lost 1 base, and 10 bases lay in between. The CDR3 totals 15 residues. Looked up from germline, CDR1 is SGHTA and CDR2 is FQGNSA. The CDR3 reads CASSLVPRPNTEAFF. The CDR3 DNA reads TGTGCCAGCAGCTTAGTCCCCAGGCCGAACACTGAAGCTTTCTTT.

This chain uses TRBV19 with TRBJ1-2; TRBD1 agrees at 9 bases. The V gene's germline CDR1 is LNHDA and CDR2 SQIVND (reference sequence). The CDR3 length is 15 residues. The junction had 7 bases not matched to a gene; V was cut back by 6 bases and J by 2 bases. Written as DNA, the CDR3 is TGTGCCAGTAGCACAACAGGGGGCCGAAACTATGGCTACACCTTC. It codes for CASSTTGGRNYGYTF.

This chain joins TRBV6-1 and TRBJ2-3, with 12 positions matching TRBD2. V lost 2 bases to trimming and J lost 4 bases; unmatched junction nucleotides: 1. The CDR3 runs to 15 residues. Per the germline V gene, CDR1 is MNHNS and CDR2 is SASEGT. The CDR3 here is CASSELAGGPDTQYF. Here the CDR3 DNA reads TGTGCCAGCAGTGAACTAGCGGGGGGGCCAGATACGCAGTATTTT.

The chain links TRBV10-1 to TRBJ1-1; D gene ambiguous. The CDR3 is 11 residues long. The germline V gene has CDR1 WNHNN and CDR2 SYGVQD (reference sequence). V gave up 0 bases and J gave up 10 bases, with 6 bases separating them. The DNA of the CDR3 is TGCGCCAGCAGTGAGTCAGTCGGAGCTTTCTTT. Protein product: CASSESVGAFF.

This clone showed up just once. The CDR3 sequence: CASSVGQGAYGYTF. CDR3 sequence (DNA): TGTGCCAGCAGTGTGGGACAGGGTGCCTATGGCTACACCTTC. The chain links TRBV27 to TRBJ1-2; 9 bases map to TRBD1. The CDR3 has 14 residues. J was trimmed by 4 bases and V by 5 bases; bases with no gene match: 5. Germline V gene sequence: CDR1 MNHEY, CDR2 SMNVEV (reference sequence).

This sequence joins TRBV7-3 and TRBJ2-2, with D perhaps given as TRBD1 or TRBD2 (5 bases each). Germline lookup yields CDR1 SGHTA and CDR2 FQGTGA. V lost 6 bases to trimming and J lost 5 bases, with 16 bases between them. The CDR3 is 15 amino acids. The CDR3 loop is CASREGRFGTGELFF. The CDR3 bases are TGTGCCAGCAGAGAGGGGCGTTTTGGAACCGGGGAGCTGTTTTTT.

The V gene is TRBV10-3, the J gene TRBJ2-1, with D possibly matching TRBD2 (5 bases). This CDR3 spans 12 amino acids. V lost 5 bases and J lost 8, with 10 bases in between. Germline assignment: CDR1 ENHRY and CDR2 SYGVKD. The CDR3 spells CAISPSTDEQFF. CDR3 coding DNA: TGTGCCATCAGTCCTAGCACCGATGAGCAGTTCTTC.

The DNA of the CDR3 is TGTGCCATCAGTGAGAGGGCCCAGCGGGGGGGCCGGGAGACCCAGTACTTC. It codes for CAISERAQRGGRETQYF. The gene calls are TRBV10-3 and TRBJ2-5; TRBD2 aligns across 10 bases. The length of the CDR3 is 17 residues. Unmatched junction bases numbered 11, after V lost 2 bases and J lost 5 bases. CDR1 is ENHRY and CDR2 is SYGVKD in the germline V gene.

CDR3 nucleotides: TGTGCCAGCAGTGAATTTGGGACAGGTAACACTGAAGCTTTCTTT. It specifies CASSEFGTGNTEAFF. The chain joins TRBV6-1 to TRBJ1-1; 8 positions agree with TRBD1. V lost 2 bases to trimming and J lost 2 bases; unmatched junction nucleotides: 4. In germline, CDR1 is MNHNS, CDR2 SASEGT. The CDR3 covers 15 residues.

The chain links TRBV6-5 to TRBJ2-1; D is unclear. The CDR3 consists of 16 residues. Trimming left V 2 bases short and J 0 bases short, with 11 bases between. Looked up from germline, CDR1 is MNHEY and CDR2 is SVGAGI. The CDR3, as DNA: TGTGCCAGCAGTTACAGTGGTGCGAGCTCCTACAATGAGCAGTTCTTC. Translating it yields CASSYSGASSYNEQFF.

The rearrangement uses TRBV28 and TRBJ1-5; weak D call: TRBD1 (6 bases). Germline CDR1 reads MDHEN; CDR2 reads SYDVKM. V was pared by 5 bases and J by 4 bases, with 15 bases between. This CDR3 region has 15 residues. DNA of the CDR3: TGTGCCAGCAGTCATGTGGGCAGGGGAAATCAGCCCCAGCATTTT. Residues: CASSHVGRGNQPQHF.

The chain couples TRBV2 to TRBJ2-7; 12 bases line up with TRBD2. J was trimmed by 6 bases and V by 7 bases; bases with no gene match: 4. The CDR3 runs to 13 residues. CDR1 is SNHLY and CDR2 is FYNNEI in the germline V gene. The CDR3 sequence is CASILAGGLEQYF. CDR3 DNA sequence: TGTGCCAGCATACTAGCGGGGGGCCTCGAGCAGTACTTC.

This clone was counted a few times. Here the CDR3 reads CAISESGTISGNTIYF. The DNA of the CDR3 is TGTGCCATCAGTGAGTCAGGGACAATCTCTGGAAACACCATATATTTT. This chain links TRBV10-3 with TRBJ1-3, with a weak D call TRBD1 (6 bases). V lost 0 bases and J 0 bases, leaving 9 bases between the germline ends. The CDR3 is 16 amino acids. Germline values: CDR1 ENHRY, CDR2 SYGVKD.

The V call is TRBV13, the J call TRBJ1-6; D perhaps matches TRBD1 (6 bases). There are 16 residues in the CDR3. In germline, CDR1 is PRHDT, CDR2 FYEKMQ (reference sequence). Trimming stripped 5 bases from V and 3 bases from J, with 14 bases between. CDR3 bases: TGTGCCAGCAGCCGCCGGGACATCGGCTATAATTCACCCCTCCACTTT. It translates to CASSRRDIGYNSPLHF.

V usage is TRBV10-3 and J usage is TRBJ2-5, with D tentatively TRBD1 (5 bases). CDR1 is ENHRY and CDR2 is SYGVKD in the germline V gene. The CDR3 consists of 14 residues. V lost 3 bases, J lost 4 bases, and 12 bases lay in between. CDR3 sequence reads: CAISDRQGSETQYF. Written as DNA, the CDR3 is TGTGCCATCAGTGATCGTCAGGGCTCAGAGACCCAGTACTTC.

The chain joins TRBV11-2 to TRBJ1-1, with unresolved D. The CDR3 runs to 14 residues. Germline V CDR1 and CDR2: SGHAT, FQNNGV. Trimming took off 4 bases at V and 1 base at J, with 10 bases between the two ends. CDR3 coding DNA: TGTGCCAGCAGCTCCAACCTTTGGAACACTGAAGCTTTCTTT. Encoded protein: CASSSNLWNTEAFF.

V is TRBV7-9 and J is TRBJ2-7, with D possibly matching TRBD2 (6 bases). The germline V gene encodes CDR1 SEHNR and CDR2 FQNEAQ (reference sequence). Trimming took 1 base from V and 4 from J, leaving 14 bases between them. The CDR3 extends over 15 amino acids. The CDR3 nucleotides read TGTGCCAGCAGCTTAGACCCGGCAGGGACTTACGAGCAGTACTTC. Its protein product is CASSLDPAGTYEQYF. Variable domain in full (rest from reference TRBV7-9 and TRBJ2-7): DTGVSQNPRHKITKRGQNVTFRCDPISEHNRLYWYRQTLGQGPEFLTYFQNEAQLEKSRLLSDRFSAERPKGSFSTLEIQRTEQGDSAMYLCASSLDPAGTYEQYFGPGTRLTVT.

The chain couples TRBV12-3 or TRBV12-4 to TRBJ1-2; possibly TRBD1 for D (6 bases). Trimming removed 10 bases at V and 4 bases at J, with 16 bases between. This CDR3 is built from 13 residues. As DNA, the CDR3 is TGTGCCAACGGACGGGGGCTCCTCTATGGCTACACCTTC. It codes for CANGRGLLYGYTF.